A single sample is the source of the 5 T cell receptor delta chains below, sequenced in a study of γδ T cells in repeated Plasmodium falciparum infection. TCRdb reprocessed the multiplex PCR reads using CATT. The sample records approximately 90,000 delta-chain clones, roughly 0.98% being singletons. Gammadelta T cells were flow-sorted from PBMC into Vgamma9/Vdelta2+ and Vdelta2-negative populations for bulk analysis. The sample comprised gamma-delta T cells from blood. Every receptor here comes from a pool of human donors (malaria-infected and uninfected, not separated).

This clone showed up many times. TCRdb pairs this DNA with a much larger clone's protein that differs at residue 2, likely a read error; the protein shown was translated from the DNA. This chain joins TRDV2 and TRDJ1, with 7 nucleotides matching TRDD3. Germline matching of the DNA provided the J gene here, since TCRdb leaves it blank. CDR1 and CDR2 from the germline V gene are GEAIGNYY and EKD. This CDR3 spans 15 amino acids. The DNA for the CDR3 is TGTTCCTGTGACACCGTGGGGGGATCTAAAGATAAACTCATCTTT. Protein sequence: CSCDTVGGSKDKLIF.

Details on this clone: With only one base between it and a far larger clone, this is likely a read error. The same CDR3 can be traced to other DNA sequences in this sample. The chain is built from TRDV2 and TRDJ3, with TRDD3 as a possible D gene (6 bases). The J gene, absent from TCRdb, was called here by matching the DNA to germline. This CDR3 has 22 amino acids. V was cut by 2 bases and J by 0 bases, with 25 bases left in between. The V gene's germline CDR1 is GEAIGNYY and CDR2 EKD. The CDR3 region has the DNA TGTGCCTGTGACAGAGAGTTTGGTGGGGGGTACCCAAGCTCCTGGGACACCCGACAGATGTTTTTC. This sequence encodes CACDREFGGGYPSSWDTRQMFF.

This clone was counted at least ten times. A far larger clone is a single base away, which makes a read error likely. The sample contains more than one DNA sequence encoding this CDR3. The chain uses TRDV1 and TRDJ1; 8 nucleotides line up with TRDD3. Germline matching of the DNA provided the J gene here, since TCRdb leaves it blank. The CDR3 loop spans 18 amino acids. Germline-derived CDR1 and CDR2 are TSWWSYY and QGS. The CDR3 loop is CALGELWGTRYGTDKLIF. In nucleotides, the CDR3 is TGTGCTCTCGGGGAACTCTGGGGGACCCGTTACGGAACCGATAAACTCATCTTT.

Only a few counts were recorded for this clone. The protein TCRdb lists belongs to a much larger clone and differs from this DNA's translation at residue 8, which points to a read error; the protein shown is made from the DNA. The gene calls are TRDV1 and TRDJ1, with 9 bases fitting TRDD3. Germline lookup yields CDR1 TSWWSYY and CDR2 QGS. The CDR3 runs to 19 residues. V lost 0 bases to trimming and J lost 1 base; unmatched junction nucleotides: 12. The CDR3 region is CALGELPYWGDTLTDKLIF. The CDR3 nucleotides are TGTGCTCTTGGGGAACTACCCTACTGGGGGGATACTCTCACCGATAAACTCATCTTT.

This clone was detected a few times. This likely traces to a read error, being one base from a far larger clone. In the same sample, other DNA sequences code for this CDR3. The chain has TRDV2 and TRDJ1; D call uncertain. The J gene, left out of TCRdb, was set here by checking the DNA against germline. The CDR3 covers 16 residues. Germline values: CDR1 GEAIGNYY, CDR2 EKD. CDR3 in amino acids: CACDTEEEEGTDKLIF. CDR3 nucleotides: TGCGCCTGTGACACCGAGGAAGAAGAGGGCACCGATAAACTCATCTTT.